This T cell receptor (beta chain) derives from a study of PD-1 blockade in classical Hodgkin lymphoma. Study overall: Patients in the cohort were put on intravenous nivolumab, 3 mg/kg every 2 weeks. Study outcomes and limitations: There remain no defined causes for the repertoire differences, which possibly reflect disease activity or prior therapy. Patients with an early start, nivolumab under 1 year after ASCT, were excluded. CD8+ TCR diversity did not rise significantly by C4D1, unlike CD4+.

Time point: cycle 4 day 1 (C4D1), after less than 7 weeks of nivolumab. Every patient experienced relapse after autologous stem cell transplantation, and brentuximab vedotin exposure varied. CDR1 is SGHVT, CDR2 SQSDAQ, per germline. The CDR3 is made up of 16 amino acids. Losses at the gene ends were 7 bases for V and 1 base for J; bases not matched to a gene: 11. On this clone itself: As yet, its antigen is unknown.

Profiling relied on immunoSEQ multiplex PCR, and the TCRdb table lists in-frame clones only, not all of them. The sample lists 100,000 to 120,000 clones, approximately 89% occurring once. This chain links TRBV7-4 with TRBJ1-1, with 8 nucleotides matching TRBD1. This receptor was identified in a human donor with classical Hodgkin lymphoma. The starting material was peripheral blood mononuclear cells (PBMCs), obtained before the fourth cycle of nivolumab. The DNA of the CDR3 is TGTGCCAGCATCCGGAAACAGGGGGGAACGAACACTGAAGCTTTCTTT. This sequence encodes CASIRKQGGTNTEAFF.